This entry is about one TCR beta chain. The antigen is not known. This specimen comes from a study of cytomegalovirus exposure and HLA in healthy donors. Study-wide results and limits: In an earlier analysis, most TCR beta V segments were productive about 87% or about 30% of the time. A later analysis linked a missense DCLRE1C variant to TCR beta V- and J-gene trimming. In a later analysis, several top co-occurrence clusters appeared linked to parvovirus B19, influenza, CMV and Epstein-Barr virus. Among immune exposure information, only CMV serostatus was available.

PCR used 60 Vbeta primers and 13 Jbeta primers. The repertoire was sequenced with immunoSEQ multiplex PCR; TCRdb's copy has only in-frame clones and lacks some. The data contain around 170,000 clones, 60% to 85% of them singletons. Per germline, CDR1 LNHNV and CDR2 YYDKDF (reference sequence). The CDR3 spans 15 residues. V lost 8 bases and J 2 bases, leaving 16 bases between the germline ends. This rearrangement joins TRBV15 to TRBJ2-4, with D possibly TRBD1 on 6 matching bases. Sequenced input: PBMCs. This clonotype was obtained from a man in his forties in good health and CMV-seronegative. The CDR3 here is CATSREQGTKNIQYF. In nucleotides, the CDR3 is TGTGCCACCTCCCGGGAACAGGGAACCAAAAACATTCAGTACTTC.